This entry lists 15 T cell receptor beta chains sequenced from one sample in a study of cytomegalovirus exposure and HLA in healthy donors. 60 Vbeta and 13 Jbeta primers were used in PCR. TCRdb keeps only in-frame clones here, not all; method: immunoSEQ multiplex PCR. The table shows roughly 77,000 clones, with around 10% occurring only once. The sequencing input was PBMCs. Receptors were obtained from a man between 60 and 70 years old in good health and CMV-seropositive.

V gene TRBV30 combines with J gene TRBJ2-5; 10 bases line up with TRBD2. Germline V gene sequence: CDR1 GTSNPN, CDR2 SVGIG (reference sequence). CDR3 size: 13 residues. In nucleotides, the CDR3 is TGTGCTTTTAGCGGGGGGCTCCAAGAGACCCAGTACTTC. Protein product: CAFSGGLQETQYF. The full variable domain, with the rest looked up from reference TRBV30 and TRBJ2-5, is SQTIHQWPATLVQPVGSPLSLECTVEGTSNPNLYWYRQAAGRGLQLLFYSVGIGQISSEVPQNLSASRPQDRQFILSSKKLLLSDSGFYLCAFSGGLQETQYFGPGTRLLVL.

The rearrangement joins TRBV10-2 to TRBJ2-5, with TRBD2 identical over 10 bases. The CDR3 consists of 14 residues. The germline V gene has CDR1 WSHSY and CDR2 SAAADI. Trimming at V came to 5 bases and at J to 4 bases, leaving 4 bases not matched to a gene. This chain's CDR3 is CASSSGGALETQYF. CDR3 DNA sequence: TGCGCCAGCAGTAGCGGGGGGGCCCTAGAGACCCAGTACTTC.

Only a few counts were recorded for this clone. This chain connects TRBV29-1 to TRBJ1-5; possible D gene TRBD1, 6 bases. The V end was cut by 5 bases, the J end by 7 bases, with 27 bases between. Germline lookup yields CDR1 SQVTM and CDR2 ANQGSEA. The CDR3 extends over 17 amino acids. This CDR3 reads CSVPNPRQALERQPQHF. CDR3 nucleotides: TGCAGCGTTCCTAACCCCCGACAGGCCCTAGAGAGACAGCCCCAGCATTTT.

CDR3 sequence reads: CASSPNQGAGAAFF. The CDR3 DNA sequence: TGCGCCAGCAGCCCCAATCAGGGGGCGGGGGCGGCTTTCTTT. This chain joins TRBV5-1 and TRBJ1-1, with 8 bases matching TRBD1. This CDR3 has 14 amino acids. Germline V CDR1 and CDR2: SGHRS, YFSETQ. Unmatched junction bases numbered 13, after V lost 4 bases and J lost 11 bases.

The chain combines TRBV6-1 with TRBJ2-4; D is perhaps TRBD2 (6 bases). Per germline, CDR1 MNHNS and CDR2 SASEGT. The germline V and J ends were trimmed by 5 bases and 6 bases, with 17 bases remaining between them. This CDR3 spans 15 amino acids. CDR3 coding DNA: TGTGCCAGCAGTCCACGTTCGGGACTCTTAAACATTCAGTACTTC. Amino acids: CASSPRSGLLNIQYF.

A few counts support this clone. The V and J genes are TRBV27 and TRBJ2-4; D is undetermined. Trimming took 11 bases from V and 1 from J, leaving 12 bases between them. Germline V lookup: CDR1 MNHEY, CDR2 SMNVEV (reference sequence). The CDR3 contains 13 residues. The CDR3 reads CACSMSAKNIQYF. The CDR3 DNA is TGTGCCTGCTCTATGTCGGCCAAAAACATTCAGTACTTC.

This clone was recorded a few times. This chain uses TRBV30 with TRBJ1-1, with D possibly being TRBD1 (5 bases). CDR1 and CDR2 from the germline V gene are GTSNPN and SVGIG (reference sequence). The CDR3 has 13 residues. V dropped 1 base and J dropped 6 bases, with 12 bases sitting between them. CDR3 region: CAWSGQGNAEAFF. The CDR3 region has the DNA TGTGCCTGGAGTGGGCAGGGCAACGCTGAAGCTTTCTTT. The full variable domain, rest sourced from reference TRBV30 and TRBJ1-1, is SQTIHQWPATLVQPVGSPLSLECTVEGTSNPNLYWYRQAAGRGLQLLFYSVGIGQISSEVPQNLSASRPQDRQFILSSKKLLLSDSGFYLCAWSGQGNAEAFFGQGTRLTVV.

Concerning this clone itself: This same CDR3 is encoded by further DNA sequences in the sample. The V gene is TRBV18, the J gene TRBJ1-4; 8 bases line up with TRBD1. Losses at the gene ends were 6 bases for V and 3 bases for J; bases not matched to a gene: 3. Germline CDR1 is KGHSH and CDR2 is LQKENI. The CDR3 is 14 residues long. CDR3 sequence: CASSQGAANEKLFF. The CDR3 coding sequence is TGTGCCAGCTCCCAGGGGGCGGCTAATGAAAAACTGTTTTTT.

This clone has just a few counts. The genes are TRBV5-1 and TRBJ2-1; 7 bases are a match to TRBD2. The CDR3 sequence is 19 residues long. The V gene end was trimmed by 1 base and the J gene end by 0 bases; junction bases not matched to a gene: 13. Germline V lookup: CDR1 SGHRS, CDR2 YFSETQ. CDR3 DNA sequence: TGCGCCAGCAGCTTGCGGGCTAGCGGTATAGACTTCTCCTACAATGAGCAGTTCTTC. It encodes CASSLRASGIDFSYNEQFF.

V and J are TRBV30 and TRBJ2-1; 12 nucleotides align to TRBD2. The length of the CDR3 is 16 residues. Germline CDR1 is GTSNPN and CDR2 is SVGIG (reference sequence). J gave up 8 bases and V 3 bases, and 11 bases lay outside the gene matches. The CDR3 DNA reads TGTGCCTGGAGGGACAGAGGACTAGCGGGGACCGATGAGCAGTTCTTC. This codes for CAWRDRGLAGTDEQFF.

This clone was seen a few times. The chain uses TRBV27 and TRBJ1-3; TRBD1 matches at 10 bases. Germline CDR1 reads MNHEY; CDR2 reads SMNVEV (reference sequence). V dropped 5 bases and J dropped 4; count of bases not matched to a gene: 5. The CDR3 totals 15 residues. CDR3 residues: CASSPGQGKGNTIYF. The CDR3 nucleotides are TGTGCCAGCAGTCCGGGACAGGGGAAGGGAAACACCATATATTTT.

This clone appeared a few times. The V call is TRBV6-5, the J call TRBJ2-6, with D unclear. Between the trimmed V and J ends, which lost 0 bases and 0 bases, there was a span of 3 bases. CDR1 and CDR2 (germline): MNHEY, SVGAGI. The CDR3 runs 15 residues. CDR3 amino acids: CASSYSGSGANVLTF. In DNA form, the CDR3 reads TGTGCCAGCAGTTACTCCGGCTCTGGGGCCAACGTCCTGACTTTC.

V and J are TRBV19 and TRBJ1-5; 7 nucleotides match TRBD1. This CDR3 region has 14 residues. The ends lost 7 bases at V and 1 base at J; junction bases unmatched: 4. From germline, CDR1 is LNHDA and CDR2 SQIVND (reference sequence). The CDR3 reads CASTLDRSNQPQHF. CDR3 nucleotides: TGTGCCAGTACCCTGGACAGGAGCAATCAGCCCCAGCATTTT.

This clone has a handful of counts. The gene calls are TRBV30 and TRBJ2-3; 8 bases align to TRBD1. CDR1 GTSNPN and CDR2 SVGIG come from the germline V gene (reference sequence). With 5 bases clipped from V and 8 bases from J, the junction kept 3 bases outside the gene matches. The CDR3 sequence is 11 residues long. CDR3 residues: CAWDRGGTQYF. The CDR3 DNA sequence: TGTGCCTGGGACAGGGGCGGTACGCAGTATTTT.

This clone was counted only a few times. The J gene is TRBJ1-3, the V gene TRBV25-1; 9 nucleotides align to TRBD1. CDR1 and CDR2 from the germline V gene are MGHDK and SYGVNS. V was pared by 8 bases and J by 5 bases, with 1 base of the junction left unmatched. The CDR3 is 12 amino acids. In DNA form, the CDR3 reads TGTGCCAGCGGGACAGGGCGAAACACCATATATTTT. Protein sequence: CASGTGRNTIYF. The full variable domain, its missing parts supplied by reference TRBV25-1 and TRBJ1-3, is EADIYQTPRYLVIGTGKKITLECSQTMGHDKMYWYQQDPGMELHLIHYSYGVNSTEKGDLSSESTVSRIRTEHFPLTLESARPSHTSQYLCASGTGRNTIYFGEGSWLTVV.